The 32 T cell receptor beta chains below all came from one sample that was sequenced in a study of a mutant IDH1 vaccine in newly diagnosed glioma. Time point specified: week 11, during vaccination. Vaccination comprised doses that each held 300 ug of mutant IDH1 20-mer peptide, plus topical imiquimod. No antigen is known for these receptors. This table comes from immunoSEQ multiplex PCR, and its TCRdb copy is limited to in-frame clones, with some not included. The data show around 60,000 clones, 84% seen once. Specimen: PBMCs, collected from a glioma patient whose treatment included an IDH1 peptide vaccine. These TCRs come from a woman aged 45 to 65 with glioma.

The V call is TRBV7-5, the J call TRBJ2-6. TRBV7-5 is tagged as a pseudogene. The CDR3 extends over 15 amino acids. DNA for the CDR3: TGTGTCAGAAGCTTAAAGGGTCCCTGGGCCAACGTCCTGACTTTC. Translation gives CVRSLKGPWANVLTF.

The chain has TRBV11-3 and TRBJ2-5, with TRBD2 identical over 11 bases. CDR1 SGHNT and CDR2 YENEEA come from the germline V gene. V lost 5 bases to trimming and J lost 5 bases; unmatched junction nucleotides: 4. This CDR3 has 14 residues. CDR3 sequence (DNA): TGTGCCAGCAGCCAATTAGCGGGGGGGGAGACCCAGTACTTC. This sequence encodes CASSQLAGGETQYF.

The CDR3 bases are TGTGCCAGCAGTCGCAGGGTAGTCAATGAGCAGTTCTTC. It codes for CASSRRVVNEQFF. This sequence joins TRBV6-5 and TRBJ2-1; TRBD1 is a possible D gene (5 bases). Germline values: CDR1 MNHEY, CDR2 SVGAGI. V dropped 5 bases and J dropped 6 bases, with 11 bases sitting between them. The CDR3 is made up of 13 amino acids.

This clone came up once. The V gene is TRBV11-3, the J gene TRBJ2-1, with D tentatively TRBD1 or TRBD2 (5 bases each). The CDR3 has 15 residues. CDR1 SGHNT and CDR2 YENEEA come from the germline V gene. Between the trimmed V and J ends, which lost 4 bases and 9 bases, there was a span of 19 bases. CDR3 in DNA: TGTGCCAGCAGCTCAACCGGGACGGGGTTGGGTGAGCAGTTCTTC. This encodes CASSSTGTGLGEQFF.

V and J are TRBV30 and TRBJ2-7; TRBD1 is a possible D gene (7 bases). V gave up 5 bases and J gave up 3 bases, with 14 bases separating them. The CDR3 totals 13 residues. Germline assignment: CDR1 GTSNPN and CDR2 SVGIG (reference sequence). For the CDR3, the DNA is TGTGCCTGGGACCGACAGGGAGGCTACGAGCAGTACTTC. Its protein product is CAWDRQGGYEQYF.

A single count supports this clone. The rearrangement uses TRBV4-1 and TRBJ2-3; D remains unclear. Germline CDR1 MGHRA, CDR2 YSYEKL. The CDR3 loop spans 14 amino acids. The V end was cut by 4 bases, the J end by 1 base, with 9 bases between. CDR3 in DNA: TGCGCCAGCAGCCTTTATGGGGGCACAGATACGCAGTATTTT. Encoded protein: CASSLYGGTDTQYF.

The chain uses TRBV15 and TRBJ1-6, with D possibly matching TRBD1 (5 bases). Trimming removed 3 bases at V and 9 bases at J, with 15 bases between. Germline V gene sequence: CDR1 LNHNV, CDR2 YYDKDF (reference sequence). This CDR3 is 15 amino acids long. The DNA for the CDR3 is TGTGCCACCAGCAGTACGACAGTTAAAAGTTCACCCCTCCACTTT. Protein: CATSSTTVKSSPLHF.

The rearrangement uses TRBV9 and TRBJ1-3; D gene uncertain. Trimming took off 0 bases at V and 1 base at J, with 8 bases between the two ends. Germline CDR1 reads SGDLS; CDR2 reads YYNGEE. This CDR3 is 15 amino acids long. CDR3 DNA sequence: TGTGCCAGCAGCGTAGGTACCGTGTCTGGAAACACCATATATTTT. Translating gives CASSVGTVSGNTIYF.

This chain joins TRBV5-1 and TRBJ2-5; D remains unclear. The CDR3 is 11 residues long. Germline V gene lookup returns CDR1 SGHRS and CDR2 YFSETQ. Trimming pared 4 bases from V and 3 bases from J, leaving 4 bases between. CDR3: CASSIEETQYF. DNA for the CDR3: TGCGCCAGCAGCATTGAAGAGACCCAGTACTTC.

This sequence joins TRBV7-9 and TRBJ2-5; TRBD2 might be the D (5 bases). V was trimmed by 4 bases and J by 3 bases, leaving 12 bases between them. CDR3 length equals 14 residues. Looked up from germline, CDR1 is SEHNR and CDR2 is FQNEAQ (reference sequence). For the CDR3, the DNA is TGTGCCAGCAGCTCCGGACTGAATAAAGAGACCCAGTACTTC. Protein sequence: CASSSGLNKETQYF.

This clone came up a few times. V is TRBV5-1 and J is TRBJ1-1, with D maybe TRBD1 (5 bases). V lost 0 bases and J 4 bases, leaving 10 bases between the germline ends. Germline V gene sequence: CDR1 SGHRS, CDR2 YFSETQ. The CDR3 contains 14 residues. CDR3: CASSLDQGLTEAFF. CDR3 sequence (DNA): TGCGCCAGCAGCTTGGACCAGGGCCTCACTGAAGCTTTCTTT.

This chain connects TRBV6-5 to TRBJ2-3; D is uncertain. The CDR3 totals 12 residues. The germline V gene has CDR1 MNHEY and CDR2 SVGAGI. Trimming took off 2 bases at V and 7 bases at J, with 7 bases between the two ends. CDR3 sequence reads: CASSYKGNTQYF. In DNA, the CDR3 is TGTGCCAGCAGTTACAAAGGAAATACGCAGTATTTT.

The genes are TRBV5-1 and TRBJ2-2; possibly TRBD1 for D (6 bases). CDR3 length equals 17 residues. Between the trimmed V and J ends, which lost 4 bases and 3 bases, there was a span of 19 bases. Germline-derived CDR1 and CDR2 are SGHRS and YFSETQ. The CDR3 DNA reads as TGCGCCAGCAGCCAGGACAGTATGAAGGGATACACCGGGGAGCTGTTTTTT. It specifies CASSQDSMKGYTGELFF.

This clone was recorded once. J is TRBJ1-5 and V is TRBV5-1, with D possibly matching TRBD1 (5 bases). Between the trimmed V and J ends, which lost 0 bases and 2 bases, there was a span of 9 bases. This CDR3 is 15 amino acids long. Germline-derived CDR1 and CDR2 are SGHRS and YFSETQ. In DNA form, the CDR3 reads TGCGCCAGCAGCTTGGGCGGGGCCGGCAATCAGCCCCAGCATTTT. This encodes CASSLGGAGNQPQHF.

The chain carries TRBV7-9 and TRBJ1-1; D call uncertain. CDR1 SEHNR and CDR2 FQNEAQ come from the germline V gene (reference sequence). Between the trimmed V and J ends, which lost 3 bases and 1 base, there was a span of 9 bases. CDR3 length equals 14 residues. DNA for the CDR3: TGTGCCAGCAGCTTCTACCGACAGAACACTGAAGCTTTCTTT. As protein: CASSFYRQNTEAFF.

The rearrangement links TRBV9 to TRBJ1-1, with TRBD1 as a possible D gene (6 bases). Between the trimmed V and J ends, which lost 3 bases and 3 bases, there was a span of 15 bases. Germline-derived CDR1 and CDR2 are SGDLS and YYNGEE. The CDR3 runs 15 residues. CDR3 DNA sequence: TGTGCCAGCAGCGCTCGGGACACTTGGGACACTGAAGCTTTCTTT. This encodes CASSARDTWDTEAFF.

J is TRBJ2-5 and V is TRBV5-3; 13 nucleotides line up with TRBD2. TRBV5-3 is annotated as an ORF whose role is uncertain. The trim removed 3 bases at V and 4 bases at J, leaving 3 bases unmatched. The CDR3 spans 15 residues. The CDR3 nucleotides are TGTGCCAGAAGCTCGGGACTAGCGGGGATAGAGACCCAGTACTTC. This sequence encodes CARSSGLAGIETQYF.

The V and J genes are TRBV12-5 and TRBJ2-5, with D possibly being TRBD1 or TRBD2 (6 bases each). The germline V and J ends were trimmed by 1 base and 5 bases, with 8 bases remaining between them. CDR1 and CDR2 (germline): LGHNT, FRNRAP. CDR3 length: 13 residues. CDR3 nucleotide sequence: TGTGCTAGTGGTTTGGCGGGGGCGGAGACCCAGTACTTC. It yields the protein CASGLAGAETQYF.

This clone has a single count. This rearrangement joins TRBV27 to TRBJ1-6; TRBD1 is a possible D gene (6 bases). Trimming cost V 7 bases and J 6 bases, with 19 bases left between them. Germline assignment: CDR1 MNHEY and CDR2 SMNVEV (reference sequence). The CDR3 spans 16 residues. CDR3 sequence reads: CASNKATPRGNSPLHF. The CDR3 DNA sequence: TGTGCCAGCAACAAAGCCACCCCCAGGGGTAATTCACCCCTCCACTTT.

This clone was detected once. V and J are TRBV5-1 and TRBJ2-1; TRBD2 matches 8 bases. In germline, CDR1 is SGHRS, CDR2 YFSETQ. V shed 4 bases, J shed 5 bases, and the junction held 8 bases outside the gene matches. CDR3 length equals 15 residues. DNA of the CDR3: TGCGCCAGCAGCCCCCGGGGGGGAGGGGACAATGAGCAGTTCTTC. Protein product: CASSPRGGGDNEQFF.

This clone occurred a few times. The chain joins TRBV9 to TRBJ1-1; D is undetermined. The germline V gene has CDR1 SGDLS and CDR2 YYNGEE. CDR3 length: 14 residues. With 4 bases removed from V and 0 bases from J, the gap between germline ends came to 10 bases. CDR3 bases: TGTGCCAGCAGCCCCGACCTGATGAACACTGAAGCTTTCTTT. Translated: CASSPDLMNTEAFF.

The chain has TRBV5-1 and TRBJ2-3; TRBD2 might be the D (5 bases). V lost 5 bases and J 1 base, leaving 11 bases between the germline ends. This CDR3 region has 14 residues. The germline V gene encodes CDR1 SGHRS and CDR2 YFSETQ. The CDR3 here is CASRSDGGTDTQYF. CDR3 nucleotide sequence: TGCGCCAGCAGATCTGACGGGGGCACAGATACGCAGTATTTT.

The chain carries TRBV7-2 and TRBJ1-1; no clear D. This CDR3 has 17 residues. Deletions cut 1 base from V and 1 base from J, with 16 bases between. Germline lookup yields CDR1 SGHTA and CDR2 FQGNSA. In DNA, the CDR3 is TGTGCCAGCAGCTTAGTCTTTCGCTCGAGGCAGAACACTGAAGCTTTCTTT. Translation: CASSLVFRSRQNTEAFF.

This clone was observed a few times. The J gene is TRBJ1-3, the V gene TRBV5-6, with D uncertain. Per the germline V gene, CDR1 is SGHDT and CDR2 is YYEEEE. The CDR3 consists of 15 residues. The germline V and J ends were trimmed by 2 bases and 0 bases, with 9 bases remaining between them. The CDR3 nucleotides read TGTGCCAGCAGCTTCAGAGAGCGCTCTGGAAACACCATATATTTT. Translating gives CASSFRERSGNTIYF.

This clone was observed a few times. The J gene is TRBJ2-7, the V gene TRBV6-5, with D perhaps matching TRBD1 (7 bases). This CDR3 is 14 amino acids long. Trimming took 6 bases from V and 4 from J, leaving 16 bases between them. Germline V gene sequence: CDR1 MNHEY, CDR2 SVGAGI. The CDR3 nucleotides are TGTGCCAGCAGACGCGGGACAGCGTGGTACGAGCAGTACTTC. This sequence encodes CASRRGTAWYEQYF.

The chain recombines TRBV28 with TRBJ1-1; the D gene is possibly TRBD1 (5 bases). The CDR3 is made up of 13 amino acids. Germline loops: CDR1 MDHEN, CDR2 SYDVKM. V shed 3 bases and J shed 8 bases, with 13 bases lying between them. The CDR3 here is CASSFPDTIEAFF. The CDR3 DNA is TGTGCCAGCAGTTTTCCGGACACGATAGAAGCTTTCTTT. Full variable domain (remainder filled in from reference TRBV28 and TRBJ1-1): DVKVTQSSRYLVKRTGEKVFLECVQDMDHENMFWYRQDPGLGLRLIYFSYDVKMKEKGDIPEGYSVSREKKERFSLILESASTNQTSMYLCASSFPDTIEAFFGQGTRLTVV.

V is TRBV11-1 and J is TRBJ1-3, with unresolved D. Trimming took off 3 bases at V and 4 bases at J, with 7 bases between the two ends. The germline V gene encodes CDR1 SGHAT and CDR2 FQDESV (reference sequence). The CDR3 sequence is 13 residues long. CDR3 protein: CASSFQQGNTIYF. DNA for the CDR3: TGTGCCAGCAGCTTCCAACAAGGAAACACCATATATTTT.

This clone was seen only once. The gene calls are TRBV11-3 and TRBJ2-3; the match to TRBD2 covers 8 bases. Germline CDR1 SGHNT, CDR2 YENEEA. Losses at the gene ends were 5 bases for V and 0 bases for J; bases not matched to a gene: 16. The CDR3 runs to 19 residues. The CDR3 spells CASSPLMGAGEGSTDTQYF. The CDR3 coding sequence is TGTGCCAGCAGCCCGCTAATGGGAGCGGGGGAAGGTAGCACAGATACGCAGTATTTT.

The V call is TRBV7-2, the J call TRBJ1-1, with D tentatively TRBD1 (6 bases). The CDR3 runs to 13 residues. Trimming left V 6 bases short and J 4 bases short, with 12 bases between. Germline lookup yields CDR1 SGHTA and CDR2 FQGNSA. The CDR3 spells CASSIQGSTEAFF. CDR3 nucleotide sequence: TGTGCCAGCAGTATTCAGGGGTCCACTGAAGCTTTCTTT.

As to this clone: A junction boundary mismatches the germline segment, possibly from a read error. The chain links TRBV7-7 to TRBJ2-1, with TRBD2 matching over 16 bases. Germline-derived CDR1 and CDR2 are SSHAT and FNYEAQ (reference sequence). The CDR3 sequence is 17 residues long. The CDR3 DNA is TGTGCTAGCAGCTCCGGGACTAGCGGGGGGGCCAGAAGAGAGCAGTTCTTC. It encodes CASSSGTSGGARREQFF.

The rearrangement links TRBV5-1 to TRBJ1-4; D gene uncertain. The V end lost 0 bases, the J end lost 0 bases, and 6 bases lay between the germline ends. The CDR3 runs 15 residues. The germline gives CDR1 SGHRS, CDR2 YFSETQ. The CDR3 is CASSLVDATNEKLFF. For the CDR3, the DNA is TGCGCCAGCAGCTTGGTGGATGCAACTAATGAAAAACTGTTTTTT.

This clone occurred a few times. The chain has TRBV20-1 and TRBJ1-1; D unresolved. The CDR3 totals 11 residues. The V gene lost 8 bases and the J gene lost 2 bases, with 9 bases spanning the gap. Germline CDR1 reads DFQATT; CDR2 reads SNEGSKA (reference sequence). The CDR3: CSTPLNTEAFF. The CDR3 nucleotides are TGCAGTACTCCTCTAAACACTGAAGCTTTCTTT.